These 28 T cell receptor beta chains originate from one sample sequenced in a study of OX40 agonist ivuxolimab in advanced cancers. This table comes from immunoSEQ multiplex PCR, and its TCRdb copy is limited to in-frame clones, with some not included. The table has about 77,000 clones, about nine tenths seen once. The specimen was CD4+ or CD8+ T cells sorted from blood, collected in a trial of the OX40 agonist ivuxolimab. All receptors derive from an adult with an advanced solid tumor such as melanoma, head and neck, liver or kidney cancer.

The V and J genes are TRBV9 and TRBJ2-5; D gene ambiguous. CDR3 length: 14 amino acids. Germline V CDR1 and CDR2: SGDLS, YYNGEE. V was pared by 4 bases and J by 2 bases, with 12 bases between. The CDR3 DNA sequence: TGTGCCAGCAGCCCTCAGGTTGTACAAGAGACCCAGTACTTC. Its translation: CASSPQVVQETQYF. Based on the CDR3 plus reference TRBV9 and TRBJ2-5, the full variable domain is DSGVTQTPKHLITATGQRVTLRCSPRSGDLSVYWYQQSLDQGLQFLIQYYNGEERAKGNILERFSAQQFPDLHSELNLSSLELGDSALYFCASSPQVVQETQYFGPGTRLLVL.

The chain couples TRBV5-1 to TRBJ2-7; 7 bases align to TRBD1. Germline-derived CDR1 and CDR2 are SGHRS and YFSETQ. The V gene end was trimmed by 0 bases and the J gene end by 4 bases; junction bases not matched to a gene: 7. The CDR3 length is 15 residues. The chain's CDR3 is CASSLGQGSEYEQYF. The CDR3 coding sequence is TGCGCCAGCAGCTTGGGACAGGGCTCGGAGTACGAGCAGTACTTC.

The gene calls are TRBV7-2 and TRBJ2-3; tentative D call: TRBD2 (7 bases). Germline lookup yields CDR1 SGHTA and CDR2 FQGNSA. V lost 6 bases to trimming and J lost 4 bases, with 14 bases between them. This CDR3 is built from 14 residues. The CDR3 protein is CASRPGGRADTQYF. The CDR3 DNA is TGTGCCAGCAGGCCGGGGGGCCGGGCAGATACGCAGTATTTT.

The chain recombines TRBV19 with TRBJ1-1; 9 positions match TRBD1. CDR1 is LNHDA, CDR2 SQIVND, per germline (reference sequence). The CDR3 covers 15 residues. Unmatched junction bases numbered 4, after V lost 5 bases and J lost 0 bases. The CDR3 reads CASSGRTGVNTEAFF. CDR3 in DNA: TGTGCCAGTAGTGGACGGACAGGGGTGAACACTGAAGCTTTCTTT.

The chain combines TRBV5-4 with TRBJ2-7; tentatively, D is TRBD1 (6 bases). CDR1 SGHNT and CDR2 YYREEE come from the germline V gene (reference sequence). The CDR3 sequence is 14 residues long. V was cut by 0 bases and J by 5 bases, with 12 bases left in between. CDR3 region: CASSLAGAGNEQYF. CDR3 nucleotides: TGTGCCAGCAGCTTGGCAGGGGCAGGAAACGAGCAGTACTTC.

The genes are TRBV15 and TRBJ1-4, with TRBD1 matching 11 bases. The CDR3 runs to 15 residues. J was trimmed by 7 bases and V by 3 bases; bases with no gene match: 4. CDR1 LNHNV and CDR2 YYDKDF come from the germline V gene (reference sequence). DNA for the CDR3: TGTGCCACCAGCAGCGCCGGGACAGGGGGTGAAAAACTGTTTTTT. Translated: CATSSAGTGGEKLFF.

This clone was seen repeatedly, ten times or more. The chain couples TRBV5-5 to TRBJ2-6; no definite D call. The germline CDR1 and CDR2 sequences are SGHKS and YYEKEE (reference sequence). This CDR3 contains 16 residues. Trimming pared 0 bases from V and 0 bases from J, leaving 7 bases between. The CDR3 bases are TGTGCCAGCAGCTTGGAGACAAGCTCTGGGGCCAACGTCCTGACTTTC. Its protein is CASSLETSSGANVLTF. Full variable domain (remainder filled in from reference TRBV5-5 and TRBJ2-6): DAGVTQSPTHLIKTRGQQVTLRCSPISGHKSVSWYQQVLGQGPQFIFQYYEKEERGRGNFPDRFSARQFPNYSSELNVNALLLGDSALYLCASSLETSSGANVLTFGAGSRLTVL.

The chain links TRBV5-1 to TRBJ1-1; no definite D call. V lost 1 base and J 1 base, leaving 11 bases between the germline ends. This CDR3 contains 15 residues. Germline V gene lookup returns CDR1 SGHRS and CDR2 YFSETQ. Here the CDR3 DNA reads TGCGCCAGCAGCTTGCTCGGTGACTCGAACACTGAAGCTTTCTTT. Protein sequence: CASSLLGDSNTEAFF. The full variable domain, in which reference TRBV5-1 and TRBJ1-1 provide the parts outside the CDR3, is KAGVTQTPRYLIKTRGQQVTLSCSPISGHRSVSWYQQTPGQGLQFLFEYFSETQRNKGNFPGRFSGRQFSNSRSEMNVSTLELGDSALYLCASSLLGDSNTEAFFGQGTRLTVV.

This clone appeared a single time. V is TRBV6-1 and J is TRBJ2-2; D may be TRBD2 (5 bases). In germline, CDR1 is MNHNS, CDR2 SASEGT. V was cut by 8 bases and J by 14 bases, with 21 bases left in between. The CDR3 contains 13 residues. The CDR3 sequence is CASENIVLPSLFF. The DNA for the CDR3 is TGTGCCAGCGAAAATATCGTGCTCCCTAGCCTGTTTTTT.

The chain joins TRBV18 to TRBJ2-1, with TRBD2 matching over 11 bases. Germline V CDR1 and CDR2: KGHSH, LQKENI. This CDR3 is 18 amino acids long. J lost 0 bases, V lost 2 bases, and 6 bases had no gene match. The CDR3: CASSPGASGGPSYNEQFF. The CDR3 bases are TGTGCCAGCTCACCAGGAGCTAGCGGGGGGCCCTCCTACAATGAGCAGTTCTTC.

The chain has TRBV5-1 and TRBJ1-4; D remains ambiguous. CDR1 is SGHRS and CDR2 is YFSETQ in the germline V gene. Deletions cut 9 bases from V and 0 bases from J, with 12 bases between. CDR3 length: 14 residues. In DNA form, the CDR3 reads TGCGCCACCCGCATAGACGCAACTAATGAAAAACTGTTTTTT. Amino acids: CATRIDATNEKLFF.

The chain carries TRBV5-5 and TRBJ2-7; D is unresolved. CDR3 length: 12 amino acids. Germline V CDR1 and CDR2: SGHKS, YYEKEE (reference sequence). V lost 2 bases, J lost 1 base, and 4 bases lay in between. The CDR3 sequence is CASSFGSYEQYF. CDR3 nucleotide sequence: TGTGCCAGCAGCTTCGGATCCTACGAGCAGTACTTC.

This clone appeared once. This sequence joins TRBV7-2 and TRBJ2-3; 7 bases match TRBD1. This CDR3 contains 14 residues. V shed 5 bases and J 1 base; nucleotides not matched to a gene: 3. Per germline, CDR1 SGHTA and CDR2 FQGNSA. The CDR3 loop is CASSLDRGTDTQYF. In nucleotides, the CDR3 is TGTGCCAGCAGCCTCGACAGGGGCACAGATACGCAGTATTTT.

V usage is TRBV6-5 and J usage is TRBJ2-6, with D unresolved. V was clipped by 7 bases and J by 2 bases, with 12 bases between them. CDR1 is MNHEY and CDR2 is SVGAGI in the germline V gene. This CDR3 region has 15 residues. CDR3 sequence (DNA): TGTGCCAGCACGCAAACAGAAGCTGGGGCCAACGTCCTGACTTTC. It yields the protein CASTQTEAGANVLTF.

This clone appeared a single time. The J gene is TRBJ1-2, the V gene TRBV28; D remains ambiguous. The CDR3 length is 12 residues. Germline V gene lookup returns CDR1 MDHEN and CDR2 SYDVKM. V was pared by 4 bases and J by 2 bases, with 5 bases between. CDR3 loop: CASSSRNYGYTF. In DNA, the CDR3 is TGTGCCAGCAGTTCCCGAAACTATGGCTACACCTTC.

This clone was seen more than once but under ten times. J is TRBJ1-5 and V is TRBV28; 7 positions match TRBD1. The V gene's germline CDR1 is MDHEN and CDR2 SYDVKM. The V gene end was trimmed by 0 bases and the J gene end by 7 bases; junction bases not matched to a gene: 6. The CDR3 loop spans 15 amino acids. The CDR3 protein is CASSLWQGGNQPQHF. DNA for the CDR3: TGTGCCAGCAGTTTATGGCAGGGGGGAAACCAGCCCCAGCATTTT.

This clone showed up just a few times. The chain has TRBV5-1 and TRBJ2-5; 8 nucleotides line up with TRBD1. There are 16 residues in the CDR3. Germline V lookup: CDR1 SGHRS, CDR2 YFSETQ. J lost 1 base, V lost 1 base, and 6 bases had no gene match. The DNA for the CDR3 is TGCGCCAGCAGCTTGTCAGGACAGGGTATCCAAGAGACCCAGTACTTC. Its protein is CASSLSGQGIQETQYF.

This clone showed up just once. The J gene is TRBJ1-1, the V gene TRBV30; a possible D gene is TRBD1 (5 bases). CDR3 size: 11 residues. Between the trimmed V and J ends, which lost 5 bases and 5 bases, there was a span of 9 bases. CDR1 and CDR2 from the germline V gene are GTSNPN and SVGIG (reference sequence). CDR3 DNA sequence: TGTGCCTGGGCAGGGAGAACTGAAGCTTTCTTT. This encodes CAWAGRTEAFF.

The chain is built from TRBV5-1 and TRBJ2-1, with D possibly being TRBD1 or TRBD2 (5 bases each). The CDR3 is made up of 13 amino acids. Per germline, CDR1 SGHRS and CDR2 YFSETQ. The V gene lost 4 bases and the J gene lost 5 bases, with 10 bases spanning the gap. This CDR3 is CASSRDGNNEQFF. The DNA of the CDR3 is TGCGCCAGCAGCAGGGACGGAAACAATGAGCAGTTCTTC.

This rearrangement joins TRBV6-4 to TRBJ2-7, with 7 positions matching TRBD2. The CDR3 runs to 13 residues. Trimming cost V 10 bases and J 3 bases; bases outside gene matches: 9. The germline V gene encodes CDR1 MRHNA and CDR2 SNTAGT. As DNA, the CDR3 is TGTGCCAAGAGGGGCGGCGGGGGCTACGAGCAGTACTTC. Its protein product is CAKRGGGGYEQYF.

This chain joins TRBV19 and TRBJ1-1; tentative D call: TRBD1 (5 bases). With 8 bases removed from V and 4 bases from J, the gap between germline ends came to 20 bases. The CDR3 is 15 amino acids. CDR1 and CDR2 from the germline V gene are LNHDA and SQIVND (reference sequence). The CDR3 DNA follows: TGTGCCAGTTCTAGGGCTTCTTGGGGGGGCACTGAAGCTTTCTTT. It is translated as CASSRASWGGTEAFF.

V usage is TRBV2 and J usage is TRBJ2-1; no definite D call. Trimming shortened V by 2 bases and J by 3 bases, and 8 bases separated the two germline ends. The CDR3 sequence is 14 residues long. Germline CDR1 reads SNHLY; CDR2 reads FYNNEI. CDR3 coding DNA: TGTGCCAGCAGTGAACAGTTAGTCTACAATGAGCAGTTCTTC. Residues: CASSEQLVYNEQFF.

CDR3 sequence reads: CASSLRREAFF. The CDR3 DNA reads as TGTGCCAGCAGTTTACGGAGGGAAGCTTTCTTT. The chain recombines TRBV28 with TRBJ1-1; D uncertain. V was clipped by 2 bases and J by 8 bases, with 6 bases between them. This CDR3 spans 11 amino acids. Germline V gene data show CDR1 as MDHEN and CDR2 as SYDVKM. Drawing the rest from reference TRBV28 and TRBJ1-1, the complete variable domain is DVKVTQSSRYLVKRTGEKVFLECVQDMDHENMFWYRQDPGLGLRLIYFSYDVKMKEKGDIPEGYSVSREKKERFSLILESASTNQTSMYLCASSLRREAFFGQGTRLTVV.

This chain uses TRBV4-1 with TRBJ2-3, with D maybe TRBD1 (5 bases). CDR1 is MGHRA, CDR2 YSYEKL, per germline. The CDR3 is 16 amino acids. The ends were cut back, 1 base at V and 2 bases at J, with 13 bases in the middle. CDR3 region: CASSQGGHPDTDTQYF. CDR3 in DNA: TGCGCCAGCAGCCAAGGCGGACACCCAGACACAGATACGCAGTATTTT.

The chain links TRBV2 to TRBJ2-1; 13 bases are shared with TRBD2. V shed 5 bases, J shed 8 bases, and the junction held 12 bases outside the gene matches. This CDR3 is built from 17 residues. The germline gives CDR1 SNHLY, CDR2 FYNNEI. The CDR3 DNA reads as TGTGCCAGCAGTTTCCGAAGGACTAGCGGGAGTGGGGATGAGCAGTTCTTC. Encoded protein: CASSFRRTSGSGDEQFF. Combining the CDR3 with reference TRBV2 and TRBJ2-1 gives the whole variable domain EPEVTQTPSHQVTQMGQEVILRCVPISNHLYFYWYRQILGQKVEFLVSFYNNEISEKSEIFDDQFSVERPDGSNFTLKIRSTKLEDSAMYFCASSFRRTSGSGDEQFFGPGTRLTVL.

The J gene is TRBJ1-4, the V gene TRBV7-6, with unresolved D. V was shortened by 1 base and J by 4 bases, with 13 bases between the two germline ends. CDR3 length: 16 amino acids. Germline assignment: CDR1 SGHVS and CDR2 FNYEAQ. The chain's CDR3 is CASSLGTHAINEKLFF. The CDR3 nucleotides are TGTGCCAGCAGCTTAGGTACCCACGCAATTAATGAAAAACTGTTTTTT.

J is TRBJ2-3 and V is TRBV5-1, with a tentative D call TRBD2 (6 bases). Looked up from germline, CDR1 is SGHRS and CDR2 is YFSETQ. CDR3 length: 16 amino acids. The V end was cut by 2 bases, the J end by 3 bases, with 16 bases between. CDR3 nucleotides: TGCGCCAGCAGCTTAACTCCCACTAGCAGTACAGATACGCAGTATTTT. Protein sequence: CASSLTPTSSTDTQYF.

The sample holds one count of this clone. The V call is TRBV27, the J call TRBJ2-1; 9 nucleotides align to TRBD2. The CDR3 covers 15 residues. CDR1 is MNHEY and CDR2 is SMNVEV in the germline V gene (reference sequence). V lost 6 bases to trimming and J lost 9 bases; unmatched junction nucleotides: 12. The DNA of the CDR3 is TGTGCCAGCAGAGCCGGGACTAGCTCAATCCCTGAGCAGTTCTTC. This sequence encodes CASRAGTSSIPEQFF.